The clone carrying this T cell receptor (beta chain) turned up a few times. What it recognizes is unknown. This entry comes from a study of T cells after yellow fever vaccination. Study observations and caveats: The CD4 compartment and the CD8 compartment contained a small share of clonotypes in common.

This CDR3 comprises 17 residues. The germline V gene encodes CDR1 LGHNA and CDR2 YNFKEQ. Losses at the gene ends were 4 bases for V and 0 bases for J; bases not matched to a gene: 7. TCRdb re-derived calls from the 5' RACE reads in MiXCR, one entry per CDR3 protein. The profile shows about 240,000 distinct CDR3 sequences, 6.9% of them singletons. The sample consisted of CD4+ T cells sorted from PBMCs, taken 15 days after the yellow fever booster vaccination. The chain is built from TRBV4-2 and TRBJ2-1; 9 bases map to TRBD2. This sequence was found in a man between 25 and 39 years old who received the YFV17D yellow fever vaccine. CDR3 loop: CASSPTSGRSSYNEQFF. As DNA, the CDR3 is TGTGCCAGCAGCCCGACTAGCGGAAGAAGCTCCTACAATGAGCAGTTCTTC.